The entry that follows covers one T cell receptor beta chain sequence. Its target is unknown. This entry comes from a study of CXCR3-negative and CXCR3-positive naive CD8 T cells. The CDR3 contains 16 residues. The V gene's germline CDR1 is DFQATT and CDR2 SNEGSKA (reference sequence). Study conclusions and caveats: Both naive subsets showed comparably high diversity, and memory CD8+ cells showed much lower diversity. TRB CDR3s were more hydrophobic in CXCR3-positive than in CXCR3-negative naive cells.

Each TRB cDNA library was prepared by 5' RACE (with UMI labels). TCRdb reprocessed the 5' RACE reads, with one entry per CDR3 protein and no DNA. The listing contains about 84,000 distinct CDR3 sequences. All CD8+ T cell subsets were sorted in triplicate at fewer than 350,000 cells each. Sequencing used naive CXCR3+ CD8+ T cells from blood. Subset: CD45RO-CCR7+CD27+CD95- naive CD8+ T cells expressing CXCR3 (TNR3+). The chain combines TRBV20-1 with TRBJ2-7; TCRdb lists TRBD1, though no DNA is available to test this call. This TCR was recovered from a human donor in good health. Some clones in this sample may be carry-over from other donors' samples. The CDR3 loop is CSARDFRDRGWYEQYF.